This section outlines one T cell receptor (beta chain) sequence together with its context. Its antigen is as yet unknown. The record originates from a study of shared clonotypes between healthy human individuals. Regarding the study as a whole: Four donors held roughly 5% of naive CD4 clonotypes in common. The study generally estimated greater richness for naive than memory subsets.

At deep level, the assay was performed. Profiling relied on immunoSEQ multiplex PCR, and the TCRdb table lists in-frame clones only, not all of them. In the table there are about 1.5 million clones, 98% of which are singletons. Healthy adults negative for HIV, lacking recent acute infections or vaccinations, served as donors. The length of the CDR3 is 13 residues. The germline V gene has CDR1 LGHNT and CDR2 FRNRAP. The germline V and J ends were trimmed by 0 bases and 1 base, with 2 bases remaining between them. What was sequenced was naive CD4+ T cells sorted from blood. Subset given: CD45RA+ positively selected. V usage is TRBV12-5 and J usage is TRBJ2-3; no reliable D call. The TCR was taken from a man aged 25 to 40 in good health. The CDR3 DNA sequence: TGTGCTAGTGGTTTGGTAGGCACAGATACGCAGTATTTT. Its translation is CASGLVGTDTQYF.